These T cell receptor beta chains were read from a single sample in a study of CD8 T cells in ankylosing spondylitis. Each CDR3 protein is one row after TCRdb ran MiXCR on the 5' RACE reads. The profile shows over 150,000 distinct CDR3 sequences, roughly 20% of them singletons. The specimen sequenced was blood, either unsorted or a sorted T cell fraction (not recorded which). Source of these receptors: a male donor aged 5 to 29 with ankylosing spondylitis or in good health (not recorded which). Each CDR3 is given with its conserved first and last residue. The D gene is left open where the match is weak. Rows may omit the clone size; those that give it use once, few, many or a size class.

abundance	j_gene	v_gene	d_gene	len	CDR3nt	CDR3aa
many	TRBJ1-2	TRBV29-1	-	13	TGCAGCGTTGAGGGCAGCTTTAACTATGGCTACACCTTC	CSVEGSFNYGYTF
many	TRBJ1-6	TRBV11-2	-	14	TGTGCCAGCAGCTTAGCTGGGGTGGGGTCACCCCTCCACTTT	CASSLAGVGSPLHF
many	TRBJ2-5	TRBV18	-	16	TGTGCCAGCTCACCAGTCGGTAAGGGGCTCGAAGAGACCCAGTACTTC	CASSPVGKGLEETQYF
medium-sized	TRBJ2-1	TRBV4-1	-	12	TGCGCCAGCAGTCAGGAGTTGAATGAGCAGTTCTTC	CASSQELNEQFF
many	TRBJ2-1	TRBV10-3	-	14	TGTGCCATCAGTGAGGGCCTTAGGACTAATGAGCAGTTCTTC	CAISEGLRTNEQFF
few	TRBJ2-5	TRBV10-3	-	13	TGTGCCATCAAACCGGCGGCCGAGGAGACCCAGTACTTC	CAIKPAAEETQYF
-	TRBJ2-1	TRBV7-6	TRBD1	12	TGTGCCAGCAGCTTATCAGGGGGCGACACGTTCTTC	CASSLSGGDTFF
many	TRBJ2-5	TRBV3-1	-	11	TGTGCCAGCGACCACCAAGAGACCCAGTACTTC	CASDHQETQYF
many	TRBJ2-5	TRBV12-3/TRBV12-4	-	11	TGTGCCAGCAGTTCGGATGAGACCCAGTACTTC	CASSSDETQYF
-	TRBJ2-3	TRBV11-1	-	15	TGTGCCAGCAGCTTAGGAGAGGGGGGCCCAGATACGCAGTATTTT	CASSLGEGGPDTQYF
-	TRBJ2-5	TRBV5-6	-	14	TGTGCCAGCAGCCCCCCCGGGCTCGAGGAGACCCAGTACTTC	CASSPPGLEETQYF
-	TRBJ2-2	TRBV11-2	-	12	TGTGCCAGCTTACAGACGCCCGGGGAGCTGTTTTTT	CASLQTPGELFF
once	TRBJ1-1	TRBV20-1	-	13	TGCAGTGCTAGGCGAGGTACGGACACTGAAGCTTTCTTT	CSARRGTDTEAFF
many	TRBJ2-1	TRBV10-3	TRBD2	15	TGTGCCATCAGTGAGGGACTAGCGGGAGGCAATGAGCAGTTCTTC	CAISEGLAGGNEQFF
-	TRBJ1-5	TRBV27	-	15	TGTGCCAGCAGTCCCGTGGGGGCAGGGGATCAGCCCCAGCATTTT	CASSPVGAGDQPQHF
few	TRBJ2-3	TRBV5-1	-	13	TGCGCCAGCAGCTTGGAAGGGAGGGATACGCAGTATTTT	CASSLEGRDTQYF
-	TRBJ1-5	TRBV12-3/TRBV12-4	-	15	TGTGCCAGCAGCCCAGGACAGCGTCACAATCAGCCCCAGCATTTT	CASSPGQRHNQPQHF
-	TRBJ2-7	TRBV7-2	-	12	TGTGCCATCCAGGCGGGGCCCTACGAGCAGTACTTC	CAIQAGPYEQYF
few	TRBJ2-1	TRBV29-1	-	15	TGCAGCGTTGCTCCTGTCCAGGGCTCCTACAATGAGCAGTTCTTC	CSVAPVQGSYNEQFF
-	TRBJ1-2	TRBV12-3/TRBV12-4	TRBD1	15	TGTGCCAGCATTAAGCGTACGGGACAGAACTATGGCTACACCTTC	CASIKRTGQNYGYTF
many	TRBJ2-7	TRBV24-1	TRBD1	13	TGTGCCACCAGTGATCGGACAGGGTACGAGCAGTACTTC	CATSDRTGYEQYF
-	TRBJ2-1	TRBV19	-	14	TGTGCCAGTAGTATCGTGACTAGGGGTAATGAGCAGTTCTTC	CASSIVTRGNEQFF
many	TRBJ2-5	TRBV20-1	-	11	TGCAGTGCTGCGATCCAAGAGACCCAGTACTTC	CSAAIQETQYF
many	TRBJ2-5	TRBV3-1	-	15	TGTGCCAGCAGCGAGGACAGCAGCCCCCAAGAGACCCAGTACTTC	CASSEDSSPQETQYF
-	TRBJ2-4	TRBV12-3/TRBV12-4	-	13	TGTGCCAGCACTGCCGGCATCAAAAACATTCAGTACTTC	CASTAGIKNIQYF
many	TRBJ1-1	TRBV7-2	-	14	TGTGCCAGCAGCCCCGGTATAGTCGGTGCTGAAGCTTTCTTT	CASSPGIVGAEAFF
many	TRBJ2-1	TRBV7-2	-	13	TGTGCCAGCAGCTCTCGGTTTAAGAATGAGCAGTTCTTC	CASSSRFKNEQFF
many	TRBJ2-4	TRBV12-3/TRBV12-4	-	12	TGTGCCAGCAGGAGGGAGGTGAACATTCAGTACTTC	CASRREVNIQYF
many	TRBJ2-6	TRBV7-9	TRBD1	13	TGTGCCCGGGACAGCTCTGGGGCCAACGTCCTGACTTTC	CARDSSGANVLTF
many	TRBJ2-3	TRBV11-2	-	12	TGTGCCAGCAGCTTAGAGACAGATACGCAGTATTTT	CASSLETDTQYF
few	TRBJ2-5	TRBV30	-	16	TGTGCCGTTCGCAATTTAGCCAGGGGTCCACAAGAGACCCAGTACTTC	CAVRNLARGPQETQYF
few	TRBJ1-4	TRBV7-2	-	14	TGTGCCAGCAGCTTAGACGGGGGTGGTGAAAAACTGTTTTTT	CASSLDGGGEKLFF
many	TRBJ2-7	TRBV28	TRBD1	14	TGTGCCACCACTCCCGGGACAGGGTCCCACGAGCAGTACTTC	CATTPGTGSHEQYF
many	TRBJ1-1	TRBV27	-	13	TGTGCCAGCAAAGCGGGGAGGAACACTGAAGCTTTCTTT	CASKAGRNTEAFF
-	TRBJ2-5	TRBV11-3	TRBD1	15	TGTGCCAGCAGCCCCGGGACAGGAAACCAAGAGACCCAGTACTTC	CASSPGTGNQETQYF
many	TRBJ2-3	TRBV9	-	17	TGTGCCAGCAGCGTAGCTCGACTCCGGGGGAGCACAGATACGCAGTATTTT	CASSVARLRGSTDTQYF
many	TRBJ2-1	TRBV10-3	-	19	TGTGCCATCAACCGAGCCGGGACGGACAGGCTAGCGGCCAACAATGAGCAGTTCTTC	CAINRAGTDRLAANNEQFF
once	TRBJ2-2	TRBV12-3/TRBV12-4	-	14	TGTGCCAGCAGTTTAGCGCGTCAGGCCGGGGAGCTGTTTTTT	CASSLARQAGELFF
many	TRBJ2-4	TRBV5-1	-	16	TGCGCCAGCAGCTTGGCCGGACCGGTTCCCAAAAACATTCAGTACTTC	CASSLAGPVPKNIQYF
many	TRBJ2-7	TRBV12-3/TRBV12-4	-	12	TGTGCCAGCAGTTTAGAGCTAGGAGAGCAGTACTTC	CASSLELGEQYF
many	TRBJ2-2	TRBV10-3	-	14	TGTGCCATCAGTGAGCCGGGGAGGACCGGGGAGCTGTTTTTT	CAISEPGRTGELFF
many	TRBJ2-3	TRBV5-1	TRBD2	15	TGCGCCAGCAGCTTGGGGACTAGCGGGAGTTCTACGCAGTATTTT	CASSLGTSGSSTQYF
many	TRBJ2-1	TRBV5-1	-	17	TGCGCCAGCAGCTTTGGTTCGGCTGGTGCTGGGCTCGGTGAGCAGTTCTTC	CASSFGSAGAGLGEQFF
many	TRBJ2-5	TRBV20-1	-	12	TGCAGTGCTAGACTAGCTGAAGAGACCCAGTACTTC	CSARLAEETQYF
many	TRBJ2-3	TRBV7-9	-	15	TGTGCCAGCAGCTTACTCGCAGGTGCTGGCGATACGCAGTATTTT	CASSLLAGAGDTQYF
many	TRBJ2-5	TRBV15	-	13	TGTGCCACCAGCTCGGGGGTCCGGGAGACCCAGTACTTC	CATSSGVRETQYF
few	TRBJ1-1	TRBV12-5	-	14	TGTGCTAGTGACTCTTCAGGGATCGGCGCTGAAGCTTTCTTT	CASDSSGIGAEAFF